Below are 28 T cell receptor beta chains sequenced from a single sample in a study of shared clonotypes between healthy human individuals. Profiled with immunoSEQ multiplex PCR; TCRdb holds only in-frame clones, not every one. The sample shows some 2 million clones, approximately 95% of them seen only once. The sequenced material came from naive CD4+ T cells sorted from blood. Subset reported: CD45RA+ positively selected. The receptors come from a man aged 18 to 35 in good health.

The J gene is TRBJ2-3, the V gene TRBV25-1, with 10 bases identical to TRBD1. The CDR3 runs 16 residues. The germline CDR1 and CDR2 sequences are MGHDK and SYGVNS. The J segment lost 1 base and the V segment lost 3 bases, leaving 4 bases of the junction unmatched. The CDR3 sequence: CASSDPGTGGTDTQYF. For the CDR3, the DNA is TGTGCCAGCAGTGACCCCGGGACAGGGGGCACAGATACGCAGTATTTT.

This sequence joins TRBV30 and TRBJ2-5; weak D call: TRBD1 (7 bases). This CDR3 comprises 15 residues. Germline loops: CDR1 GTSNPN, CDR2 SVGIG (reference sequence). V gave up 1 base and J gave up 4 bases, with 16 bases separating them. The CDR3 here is CAWSGGGAGLETQYF. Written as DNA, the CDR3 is TGTGCCTGGAGTGGAGGGGGCGCGGGACTAGAGACCCAGTACTTC.

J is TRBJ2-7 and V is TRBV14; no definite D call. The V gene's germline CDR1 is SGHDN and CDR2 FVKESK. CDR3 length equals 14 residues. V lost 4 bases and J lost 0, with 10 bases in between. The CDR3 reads CASSRDGSSYEQYF. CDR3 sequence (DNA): TGTGCCAGCAGCCGAGACGGTAGCTCCTACGAGCAGTACTTC.

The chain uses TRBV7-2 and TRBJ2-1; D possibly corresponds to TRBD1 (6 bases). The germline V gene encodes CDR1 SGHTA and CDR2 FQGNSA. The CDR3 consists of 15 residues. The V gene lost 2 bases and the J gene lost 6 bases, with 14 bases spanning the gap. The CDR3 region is CASSLPQGIGNEQFF. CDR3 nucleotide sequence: TGTGCCAGCAGCTTACCCCAGGGGATTGGCAATGAGCAGTTCTTC.

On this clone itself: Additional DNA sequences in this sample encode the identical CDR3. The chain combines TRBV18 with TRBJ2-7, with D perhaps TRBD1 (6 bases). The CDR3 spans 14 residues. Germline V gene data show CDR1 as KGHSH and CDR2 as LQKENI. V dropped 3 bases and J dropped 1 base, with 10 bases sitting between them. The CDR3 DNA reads TGTGCCAGCTCACCTCGACAGGAATCCTACGAGCAGTACTTC. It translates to CASSPRQESYEQYF.

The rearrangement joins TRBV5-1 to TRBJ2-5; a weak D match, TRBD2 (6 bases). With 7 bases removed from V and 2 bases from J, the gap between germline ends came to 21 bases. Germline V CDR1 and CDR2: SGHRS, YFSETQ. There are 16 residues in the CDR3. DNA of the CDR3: TGCGCCAGCCAAAAGACAGTATCGGGGACTCAAGAGACCCAGTACTTC. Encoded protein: CASQKTVSGTQETQYF.

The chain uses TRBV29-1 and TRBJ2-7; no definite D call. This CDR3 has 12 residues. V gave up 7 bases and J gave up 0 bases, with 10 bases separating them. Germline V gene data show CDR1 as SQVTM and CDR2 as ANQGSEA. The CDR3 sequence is CSASHPSYEQYF. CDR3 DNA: TGCAGCGCCTCACATCCCTCCTACGAGCAGTACTTC.

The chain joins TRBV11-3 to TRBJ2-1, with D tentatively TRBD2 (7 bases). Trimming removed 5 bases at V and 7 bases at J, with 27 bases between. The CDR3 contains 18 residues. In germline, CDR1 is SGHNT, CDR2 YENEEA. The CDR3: CASSPVWSSGGNQNEQFF. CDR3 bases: TGTGCCAGCAGCCCTGTATGGTCCTCGGGGGGCAATCAGAATGAGCAGTTCTTC.

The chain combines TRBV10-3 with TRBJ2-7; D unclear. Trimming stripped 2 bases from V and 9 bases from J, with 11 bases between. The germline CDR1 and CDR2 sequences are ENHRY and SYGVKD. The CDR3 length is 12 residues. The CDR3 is CAISETLPRQYF. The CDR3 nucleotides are TGTGCCATCAGTGAGACCCTCCCCCGGCAGTACTTC.

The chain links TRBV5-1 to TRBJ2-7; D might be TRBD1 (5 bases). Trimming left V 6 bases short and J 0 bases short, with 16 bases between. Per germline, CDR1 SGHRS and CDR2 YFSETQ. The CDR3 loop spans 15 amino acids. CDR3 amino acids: CASKVQGISSYEQYF. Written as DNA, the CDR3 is TGCGCCAGCAAAGTCCAGGGCATTAGCTCCTACGAGCAGTACTTC.

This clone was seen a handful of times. CDR3 loop: CASSVEVPPLHF. The CDR3 DNA is TGTGCCAGCAGTGTAGAGGTACCACCCCTCCACTTT. This rearrangement joins TRBV2 to TRBJ1-6; D is undetermined. The CDR3 is 12 amino acids. CDR1 is SNHLY, CDR2 FYNNEI, per germline. V was trimmed by 4 bases and J by 11 bases, leaving 9 bases between them.

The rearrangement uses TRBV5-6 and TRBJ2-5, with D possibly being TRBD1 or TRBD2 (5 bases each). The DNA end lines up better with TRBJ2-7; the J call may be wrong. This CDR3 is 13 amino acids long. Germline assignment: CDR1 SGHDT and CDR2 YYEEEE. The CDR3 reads CASSRDRSYEQYF. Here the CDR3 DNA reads TGTGCCAGCAGCCGGGACCGCTCCTACGAGCAGTACTTC.

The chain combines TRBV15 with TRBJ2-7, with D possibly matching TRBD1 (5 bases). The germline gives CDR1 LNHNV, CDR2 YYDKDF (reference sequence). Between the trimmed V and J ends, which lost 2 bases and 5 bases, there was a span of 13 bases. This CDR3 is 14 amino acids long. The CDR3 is CATSRLLPGHEQYF. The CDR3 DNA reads TGTGCCACCAGCAGACTACTACCAGGGCACGAGCAGTACTTC.

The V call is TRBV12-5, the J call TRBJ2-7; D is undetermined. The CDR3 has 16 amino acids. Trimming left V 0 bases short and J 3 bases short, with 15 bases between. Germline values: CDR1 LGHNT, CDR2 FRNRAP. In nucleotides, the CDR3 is TGTGCTAGTGGTTTGGTATTAGGGCCCAAAGACTACGAGCAGTACTTC. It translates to CASGLVLGPKDYEQYF.

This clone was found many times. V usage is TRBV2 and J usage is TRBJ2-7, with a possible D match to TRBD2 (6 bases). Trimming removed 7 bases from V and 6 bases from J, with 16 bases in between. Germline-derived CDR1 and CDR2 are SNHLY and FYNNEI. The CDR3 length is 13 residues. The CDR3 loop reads CASTRRRGGEQYF. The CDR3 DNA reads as TGTGCCAGCACCAGAAGGCGGGGAGGCGAGCAGTACTTC. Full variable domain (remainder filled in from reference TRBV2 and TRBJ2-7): EPEVTQTPSHQVTQMGQEVILRCVPISNHLYFYWYRQILGQKVEFLVSFYNNEISEKSEIFDDQFSVERPDGSNFTLKIRSTKLEDSAMYFCASTRRRGGEQYFGPGTRLTVT.

The CDR3 region is CASSPDHRRNTGELFF. The DNA of the CDR3 is TGTGCCAGCAGCCCGGACCACAGGAGAAACACCGGGGAGCTGTTTTTT. This rearrangement joins TRBV5-8 to TRBJ2-2; tentative D call: TRBD1 (5 bases). The CDR3 length is 16 residues. The V gene's germline CDR1 is SGHTS and CDR2 YDEGEE. V was pared by 4 bases and J by 2 bases, with 15 bases between.

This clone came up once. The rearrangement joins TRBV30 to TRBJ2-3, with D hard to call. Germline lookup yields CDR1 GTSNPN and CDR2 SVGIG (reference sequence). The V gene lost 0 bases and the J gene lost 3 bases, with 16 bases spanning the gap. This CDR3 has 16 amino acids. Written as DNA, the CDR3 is TGTGCCTGGAGTGTTGAGCTTACAAGTAGGACAGATACGCAGTATTTT. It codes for CAWSVELTSRTDTQYF. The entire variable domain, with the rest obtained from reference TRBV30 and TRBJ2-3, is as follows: SQTIHQWPATLVQPVGSPLSLECTVEGTSNPNLYWYRQAAGRGLQLLFYSVGIGQISSEVPQNLSASRPQDRQFILSSKKLLLSDSGFYLCAWSVELTSRTDTQYFGPGTRLTVL.

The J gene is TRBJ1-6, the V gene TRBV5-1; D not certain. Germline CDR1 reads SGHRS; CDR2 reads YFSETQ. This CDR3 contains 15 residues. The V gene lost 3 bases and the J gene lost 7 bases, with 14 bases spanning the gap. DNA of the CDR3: TGCGCCAGCAGCTCGGCAGGTGGGGAAAATTCACCCCTCCACTTT. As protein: CASSSAGGENSPLHF.

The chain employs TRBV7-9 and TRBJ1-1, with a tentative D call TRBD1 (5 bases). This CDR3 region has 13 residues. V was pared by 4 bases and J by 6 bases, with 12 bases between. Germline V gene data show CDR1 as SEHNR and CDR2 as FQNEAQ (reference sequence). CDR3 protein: CASSSTGVAEAFF. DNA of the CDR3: TGTGCCAGCAGCTCCACAGGAGTGGCTGAAGCTTTCTTT.

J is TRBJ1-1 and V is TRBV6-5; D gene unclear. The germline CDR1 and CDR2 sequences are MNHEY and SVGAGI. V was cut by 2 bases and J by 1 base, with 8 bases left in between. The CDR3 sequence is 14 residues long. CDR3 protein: CASSYVAKNTEAFF. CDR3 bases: TGTGCCAGCAGTTACGTTGCGAAGAACACTGAAGCTTTCTTT.

The CDR3 spells CASSSTKTGAHGYTF. CDR3 in DNA: TGTGCCAGCAGCTCAACAAAGACAGGGGCTCATGGCTACACCTTC. J is TRBJ1-2 and V is TRBV7-8; 8 bases line up with TRBD1. CDR1 and CDR2 from the germline V gene are SGHVS and FQNEAQ. CDR3 size: 15 residues. The J segment lost 6 bases and the V segment lost 4 bases, leaving 10 bases of the junction unmatched.

This CDR3 is CASSYSGGGTYEQYF. CDR3 bases: TGTGCCAGCAGCTACAGCGGGGGGGGAACCTACGAGCAGTACTTC. The V gene is TRBV7-2, the J gene TRBJ2-7, with 10 bases matching TRBD2. The CDR3 covers 15 residues. Germline loops: CDR1 SGHTA, CDR2 FQGNSA. V dropped 4 bases and J dropped 2; count of bases not matched to a gene: 5.

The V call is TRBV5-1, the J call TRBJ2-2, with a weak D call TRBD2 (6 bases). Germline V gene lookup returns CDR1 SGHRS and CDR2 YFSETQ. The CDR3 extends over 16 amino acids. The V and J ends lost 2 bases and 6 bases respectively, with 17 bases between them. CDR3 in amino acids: CASSLFGRNAAGELFF. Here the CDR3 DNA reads TGCGCCAGCAGCTTATTTGGGAGGAATGCGGCCGGGGAGCTGTTTTTT.

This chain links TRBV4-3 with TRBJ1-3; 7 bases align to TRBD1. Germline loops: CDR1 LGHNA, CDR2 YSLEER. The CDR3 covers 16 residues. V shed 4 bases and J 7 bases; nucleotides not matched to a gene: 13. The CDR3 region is CASSRETGTAGNTIYF. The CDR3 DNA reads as TGCGCCAGCAGCCGCGAGACTGGGACAGCGGGCAACACCATATATTTT.

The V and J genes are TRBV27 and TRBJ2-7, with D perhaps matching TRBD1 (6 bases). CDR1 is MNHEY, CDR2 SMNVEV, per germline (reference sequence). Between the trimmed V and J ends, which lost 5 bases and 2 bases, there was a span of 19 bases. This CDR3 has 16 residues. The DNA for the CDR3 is TGTGCCAGCAGTCCCGGCGACAGGTTAGGGGCCTACGAGCAGTACTTC. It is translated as CASSPGDRLGAYEQYF.

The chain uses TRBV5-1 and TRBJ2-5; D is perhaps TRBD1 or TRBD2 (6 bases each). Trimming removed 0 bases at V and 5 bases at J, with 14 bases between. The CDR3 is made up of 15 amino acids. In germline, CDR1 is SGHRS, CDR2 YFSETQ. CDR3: CASSLAEGEVETQYF. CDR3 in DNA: TGCGCCAGCAGCTTGGCCGAGGGGGAGGTGGAGACCCAGTACTTC.

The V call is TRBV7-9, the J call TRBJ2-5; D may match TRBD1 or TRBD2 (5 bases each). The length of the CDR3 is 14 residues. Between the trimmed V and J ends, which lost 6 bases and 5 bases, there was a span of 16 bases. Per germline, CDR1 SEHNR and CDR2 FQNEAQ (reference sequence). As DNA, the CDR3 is TGTGCCAGCAGTTTCGACCGATGGGGGGAGACCCAGTACTTC. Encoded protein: CASSFDRWGETQYF.

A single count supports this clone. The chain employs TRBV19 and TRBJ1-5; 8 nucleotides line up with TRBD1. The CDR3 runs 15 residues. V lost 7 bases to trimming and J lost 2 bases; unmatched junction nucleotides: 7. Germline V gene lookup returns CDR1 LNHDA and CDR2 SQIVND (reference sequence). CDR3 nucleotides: TGTGCCAGTATTGAAAGGGGACAGGGCAATCAGCCCCAGCATTTT. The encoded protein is CASIERGQGNQPQHF.